The sequence of this T cell receptor (beta chain) was determined in a study of CD8 T cells in ankylosing spondylitis. TCRdb recomputed calls from the 5' RACE reads with MiXCR, one row per CDR3 protein. In the table there are 230,000 or so distinct CDR3 sequences, more than 20% of which are singletons. Study-level points and caveats: Reportedly, matched ankylosing spondylitis synovial fluid was significantly enriched for disease-linked clones. Earlier literature documents some of the motif variants in reactive arthritis synovial fluid and blood.

This clonotype has only a few counts. Its specificity is not known. The V and J ends lost 2 bases and 3 bases, in that order; junction bases with no gene match: 8. Germline CDR1 and CDR2: DFQATT and SNEGSKA (reference sequence). This CDR3 spans 16 amino acids. This receptor was obtained from a male donor with ankylosing spondylitis or in good health (not recorded which). Material: blood, either unsorted or a sorted T cell fraction (not recorded which). The rearrangement links TRBV20-1 to TRBJ1-3; TRBD1 matches 9 bases. The DNA of the CDR3 is TGCAGTGCTAGAATATCAGGACAGGGGAATGGAAACACCATATATTTT. Its protein product is CSARISGQGNGNTIYF.